These T cell receptor beta chains were read from a single sample in a study of tumor-infiltrating lymphocytes in glioblastoma multiforme. Each CDR3 protein gets one entry after TCRdb re-called the multiplex PCR reads with MiXCR. Here the sample spans about 32,000 distinct CDR3 sequences, around 55% being singletons. The sample consisted of brain tumor tissue. These receptors all stem from a male donor with glioblastoma. The CDR3 runs from the conserved cysteine through the conserved F or W. A D gene is named only where the DNA matches it firmly. Part of the rows lack a size; the others show once, few, many or a class for expanded clones.

V gene,D gene,CDR3 length,clone size,J gene,CDR3 protein,CDR3 DNA
TRBV6-2/TRBV6-3,-,12,-,TRBJ2-5,CAISSDRETQYF,TGTGCCATCAGTTCAGACCGAGAGACCCAATACTTC
TRBV29-1,-,13,-,TRBJ2-3,CSVRDFRTDMQYF,TGCAGCGTGAGGGATTTTAGAACAGATATGCAGTATTTT
TRBV20-1,-,13,-,TRBJ2-1,CSARALGFKEQFF,TGCAGTGCTAGAGCGTTAGGTTTCAAAGAGCAGTTCTTC
TRBV6-1,-,14,-,TRBJ2-5,CVSSEGASSTAQYF,TGTGTCAGCAGTGAAGGGGCTAGCAGTACGGCCCAGTACTTC
TRBV20-1,-,14,-,TRBJ2-1,CNARPDCRYNEQFF,TGCAATGCTAGACCGGACTGCCGTTACAATGAGCAGTTCTTT
TRBV29-1,-,12,once,TRBJ2-3,CSVEVSLGVQYF,TGCAGCGTTGAAGTTTCGCTGGGCGTGCAGTATTTT
TRBV4-1,-,15,-,TRBJ2-1,CACSQEEKPRNEQFF,TGCGCCTGCAGCCAAGAAGAAAAGCCCCGTAATGAGCAGTTCTTC
TRBV7-8,-,13,-,TRBJ2-7,CASSLELFYEQYF,TGTGCCAGCAGCTTAGAACTTTTCTACGAGCAGTACTTC
TRBV13,-,14,-,TRBJ1-1,CASFRQIMNTDASF,TGTGCCAGCTTCAGACAGATCATGAACACTGACGCTTCCTTT
TRBV6-5,TRBD2,15,few,TRBJ2-7,CASSYLAGVPYEQYF,TGTGCCAGCAGTTACTTAGCGGGAGTCCCCTACGAGCAGTACTTC
TRBV20-1,TRBD1,16,-,TRBJ1-1,CSAREAGQDVRAEAIF,TGCAGTGCTAGAGAGGCGGGACAGGACGTTCGGGCTGAAGCTATCTTT
TRBV5-1,-,16,-,TRBJ2-5,CASSPHAWPGQETQYF,TGCGCCAGCAGCCCGCATGCGTGGCCCGGACAAGAGACCCAGTACTTC
TRBV5-1,-,13,few,TRBJ2-7,CASSLPGPWEHYF,TGCGCCAGCAGCCTTCCGGGCCCCTGGGAGCATTACTTC
TRBV20-1,-,19,-,TRBJ2-3,CSGVSFGSRDGTSTDTQYF,TGCAGTGGAGTAAGTTTCGGTAGCCGGGACGGGACTAGCACAGATACGCAGTATTTT
TRBV7-9,-,15,many,TRBJ1-2,CASSQREGQIYGYTF,TGTGCCAGCAGCCAAAGGGAGGGGCAGATCTATGGCTACACCTTC
TRBV4-1,-,15,-,TRBJ1-6,CATHNLAYGVSPLHF,TGCGCCACCCACAACCTGGCATATGGGGTTTCACCCCTCCACTTT
TRBV28,-,15,few,TRBJ2-3,CASSPPPAGRVTQYF,TGTGCCAGCAGCCCCCCCCCCGCGGGACGGGTGACGCAGTATTTT
TRBV20-1,-,15,-,TRBJ1-6,CTARGWSSVNSPLHF,TGCACTGCTAGAGGGTGGAGTTCCGTGAATTCACCCCTCCACTTT
TRBV5-1,TRBD2,14,few,TRBJ2-7,CASSLGLAGSEQYF,TGCGCCAGCAGCCTGGGACTAGCGGGATCCGAGCAGTACTTC
TRBV4-2,-,16,-,TRBJ2-1,CVSSQDRGGSYNVQFF,TGTGTCAGCAGCCAAGATCGCGGGGGCTCCTACAATGTGCAGTTCTTC
TRBV29-1,TRBD1,13,few,TRBJ2-1,CSARGGQGLRWFF,TGCAGCGCCCGGGGGGGACAGGGGTTACGGTGGTTCTTC
TRBV7-3,TRBD1,18,-,TRBJ1-3,CATRPGGAGQTPGNTIYF,TGTGCCACAAGACCAGGGGGCGCAGGTCAAACCCCCGGAAACACCATATATTTT